This TCR beta chain was documented in a study of early T cells in non-severe SARS-CoV-2 infection. The wider study: The input, bulk RNA from unsorted whole blood, was sequenced, and chains were unpaired. Findings and caveats of the study: Matching with VDJdb favored anti-spike CD8 responses (missing private and CD4 specificities).

Concerning this clonotype itself: Its antigen is unidentified.

The TCR library protocol attached unique molecular identifiers to the individual cDNA molecules. Each CDR3 protein gets one entry after TCRdb re-called the 5' RACE reads with MiXCR. The sample shows 55,000 to 65,000 distinct CDR3 sequences, roughly 15% of them seen only once. Per the germline V gene, CDR1 is LNHDA and CDR2 is SQIVND (reference sequence). V lost 9 bases, J lost 2 bases, and 11 bases stayed unmatched. The CDR3 loop spans 16 amino acids. The sequence came from an adult who was a healthcare worker with PCR-confirmed SARS-CoV-2 infection or an uninfected control (not recorded which). Sequencing was performed on whole blood, taken at baseline. This chain uses TRBV19 with TRBJ1-5; 9 bases align to TRBD1. The CDR3 here is CASRDRVPYGNQPQHF. CDR3 sequence (DNA): TGTGCCAGCCGGGACAGGGTACCTTATGGCAATCAGCCCCAGCATTTT.